Listed below are T cell receptor beta chains from one sample, sequenced in a study of shared clonotypes between healthy human individuals. The protocol was immunoSEQ multiplex PCR, while the TCRdb copy is restricted to in-frame clones and leaves out a portion. The sample has approximately 2.5 million clones; 90% to 95% are singletons. Sequences were obtained from naive CD4+ T cells from PBMCs. These TCRs come from a man between 18 and 29 years old in good health. Some clones in this sample may be carry-over from other donors' samples. Each CDR3 is given with its conserved first and last residue. D genes are given only for firm matches. Size tells how often a clone was seen (once, few, many) or the class of an expanded clone, and some rows leave it out.

size	V	J	length	D	DNA	CDR3
-	TRBV28	TRBJ2-5	14	TRBD1	TGTGCCAGCAGCCCGACAGGGGCTTTGGAGACCCAGTACTTC	CASSPTGALETQYF
-	TRBV18	TRBJ2-7	15	-	TGTGCCAGCTCACCGCAGGCCCTGAATACCTACGAGCAGTACTTC	CASSPQALNTYEQYF
-	TRBV2	TRBJ2-1	12	-	TGTGCCAGCACCGCGTTGTACAATGAGCAGTTCTTC	CASTALYNEQFF
-	TRBV6-1	TRBJ1-5	15	-	TGTGCCAGCAGTGAAGCGAACAGGGAGTCCCAGCCCCAGCATTTT	CASSEANRESQPQHF
-	TRBV19	TRBJ1-1	13	-	TGTGCCAGTAGTATATCGGGGGACACTGAAGCTTTCTTT	CASSISGDTEAFF
once	TRBV9	TRBJ1-1	15	TRBD1	TGTGCCAGCAGCCAGTATACAGGGGTGAACACTGAAGCTTTCTTT	CASSQYTGVNTEAFF
-	TRBV2	TRBJ2-5	14	TRBD2	TGTGCCAGCAGATATAGCGGGAGACGAGAGACCCAGTACTTC	CASRYSGRRETQYF
few	TRBV5-1	TRBJ2-2	14	-	TGCGCCAGCAGTTCGGGACGGAACACCGGGGAGCTGTTTTTT	CASSSGRNTGELFF
-	TRBV5-1	TRBJ2-1	16	-	TGCGCCAGCAGCAACCAGGTCGTCGGCTCCTACAATGAGCAGTTCTTC	CASSNQVVGSYNEQFF
-	TRBV15	TRBJ2-7	14	-	TGTGCCACCACCCTAAATTCAGGGTCCTACGAGCAGTACTTC	CATTLNSGSYEQYF
-	TRBV29-1	TRBJ2-7	13	-	TGCAGCGTTGAAGCTCGGCAGGGGTACGAGCAGTACTTC	CSVEARQGYEQYF
-	TRBV2	TRBJ1-2	13	-	TGTGCCAGCAGTGCTGATGCTAACTATGGCTACACCTTC	CASSADANYGYTF
-	TRBV7-2	TRBJ2-1	17	-	TGTGCCAGCAGCTCCAATTCCGGGGGCTCTCCGTACAATGAGCAGTTCTTC	CASSSNSGGSPYNEQFF
-	TRBV11-2	TRBJ1-1	14	-	TGTGCCAGCAGCTTTGACAGCTATAACACTGAAGCTTTCTTT	CASSFDSYNTEAFF
-	TRBV7-3	TRBJ2-5	15	-	TGTGCCAGCAGCTTAATGGGTCTACCCCAAGAGACCCAGTACTTC	CASSLMGLPQETQYF
-	TRBV7-6	TRBJ1-1	15	-	TGTGCCAGCAGCTTATTTAGGGGGGAGGACACTGAAGCTTTCTTT	CASSLFRGEDTEAFF